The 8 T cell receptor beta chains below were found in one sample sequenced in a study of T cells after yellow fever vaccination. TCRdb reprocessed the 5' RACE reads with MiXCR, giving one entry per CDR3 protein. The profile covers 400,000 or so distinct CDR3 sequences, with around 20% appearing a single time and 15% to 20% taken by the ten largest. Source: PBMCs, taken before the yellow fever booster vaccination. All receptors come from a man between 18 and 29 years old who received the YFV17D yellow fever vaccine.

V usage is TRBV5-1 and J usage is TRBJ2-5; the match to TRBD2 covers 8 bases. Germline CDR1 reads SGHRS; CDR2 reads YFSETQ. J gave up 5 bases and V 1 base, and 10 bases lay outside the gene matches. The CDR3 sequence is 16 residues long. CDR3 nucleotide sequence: TGCGCCAGCAGCTTGTTTCCAGCGGGGGCCGGGGAGACCCAGTACTTC. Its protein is CASSLFPAGAGETQYF.

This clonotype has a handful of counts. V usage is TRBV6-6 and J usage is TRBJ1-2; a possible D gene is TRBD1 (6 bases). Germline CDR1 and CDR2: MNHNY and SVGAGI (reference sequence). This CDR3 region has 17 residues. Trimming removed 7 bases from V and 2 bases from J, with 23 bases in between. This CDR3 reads CASISSGGGSRNYGYTF. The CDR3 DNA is TGTGCCAGCATCTCCTCAGGTGGGGGCTCACGAAACTATGGCTACACCTTC.

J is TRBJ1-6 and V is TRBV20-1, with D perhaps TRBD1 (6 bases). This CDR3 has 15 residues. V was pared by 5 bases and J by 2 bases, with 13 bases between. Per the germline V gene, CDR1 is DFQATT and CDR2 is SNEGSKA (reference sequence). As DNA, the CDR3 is TGCAGTGCTGTAACAGGGACGACCTATAATTCACCCCTCCACTTT. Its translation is CSAVTGTTYNSPLHF.

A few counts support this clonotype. The CDR3 nucleotides are TGCAGCGTCCAGCATGGGAACACTGAAGCTTTCTTT. Amino acids: CSVQHGNTEAFF. V usage is TRBV29-1 and J usage is TRBJ1-1; D gene uncertain. V dropped 6 bases and J dropped 1 base, with 9 bases sitting between them. The CDR3 has 12 residues. Germline V gives CDR1 SQVTM, CDR2 ANQGSEA.

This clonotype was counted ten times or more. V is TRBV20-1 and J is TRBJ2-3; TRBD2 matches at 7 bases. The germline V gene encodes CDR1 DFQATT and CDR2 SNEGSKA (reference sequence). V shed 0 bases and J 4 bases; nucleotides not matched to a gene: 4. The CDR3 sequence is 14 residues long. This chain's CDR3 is CSARDPSGADTQYF. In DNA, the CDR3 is TGCAGTGCTAGAGATCCCAGCGGGGCAGATACGCAGTATTTT.

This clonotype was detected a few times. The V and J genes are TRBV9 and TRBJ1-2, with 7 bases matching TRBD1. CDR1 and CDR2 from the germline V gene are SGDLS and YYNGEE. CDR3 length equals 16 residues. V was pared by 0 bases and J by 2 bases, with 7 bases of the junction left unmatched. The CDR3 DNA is TGTGCCAGCAGCGTAGGTAACCCGACAGGGAACTATGGCTACACCTTC. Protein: CASSVGNPTGNYGYTF.

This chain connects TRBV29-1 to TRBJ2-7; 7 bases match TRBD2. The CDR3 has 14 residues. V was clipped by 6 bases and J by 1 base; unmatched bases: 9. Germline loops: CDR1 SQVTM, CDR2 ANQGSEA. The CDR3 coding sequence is TGCAGCGTAATGACTAGCAGGGTATCCTACGAGCAGTACTTC. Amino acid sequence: CSVMTSRVSYEQYF.

The CDR3 coding sequence is TGTGCCAGTGCAAACGAGGGGAGAAGGGGGGAGCTGTTTTTT. Amino acids: CASANEGRRGELFF. The chain recombines TRBV19 with TRBJ2-2; either TRBD1 or TRBD2 may supply D (5 bases each). The CDR3 extends over 14 amino acids. Trimming took off 8 bases at V and 8 bases at J, with 18 bases between the two ends. Germline V lookup: CDR1 LNHDA, CDR2 SQIVND (reference sequence). Complete variable domain (other parts from reference TRBV19 and TRBJ2-2): DGGITQSPKYLFRKEGQNVTLSCEQNLNHDAMYWYRQDPGQGLRLIYYSQIVNDFQKGDIAEGYSVSREKKESFPLTVTSAQKNPTAFYLCASANEGRRGELFFGEGSRLTVL.